This is a list of T cell receptor beta chains from one sample in a study of blood T cells in healthy people across ages. TCRdb called the 5' RACE reads again in MiXCR, with one record for every CDR3 protein. The repertoire consists of 1 million or so distinct CDR3 sequences, with about 25% occurring once and the leading ten covering approximately 0.7%. The same data also contributed to another study, on T cells of mothers and their children.

The material sequenced was blood. Receptor source: a girl aged 2 to 9 in good health. CDR3s include the opening cysteine and the closing phenylalanine or tryptophan. Each record gives: D gene, J gene, V gene, clone size, CDR3 DNA, CDR3 protein. D genes are given only for firm matches. A row's size may be missing; if present it is once, few, many or a size class.

TRBD2 | TRBJ2-1 | TRBV29-1 | - | TGCAGCGAGGCGGGAGATCTCTACAATGAGCAGTTCTTC | CSEAGDLYNEQFF
TRBD2 | TRBJ2-7 | TRBV20-1 | many | TGCAGTGCTAGAGATTTAACTAGCGGGAGCTACGAGCAGTACTTC | CSARDLTSGSYEQYF
- | TRBJ2-1 | TRBV7-9 | - | TGTGCCAGCAGCTTAGTAAACAGGTATAATGAGCAGTTCTTC | CASSLVNRYNEQFF
TRBD1 | TRBJ1-1 | TRBV9 | few | TGTGCCAGCAGCGTAGGGGGGGACAGTGCTGAAGCTTTCTTT | CASSVGGDSAEAFF
- | TRBJ2-7 | TRBV9 | - | TGTGCCAGCAGCTGGGACCCTTCCTACGAGCAGTACTTC | CASSWDPSYEQYF
- | TRBJ2-1 | TRBV20-1 | - | TGCAGTGGTAGCGCAGATCTCTACAATGAGCAGTTCTTC | CSGSADLYNEQFF
- | TRBJ2-1 | TRBV19 | - | TGTGCCTCTTTGGTCAATGAGCAGTTCTTC | CASLVNEQFF
TRBD1 | TRBJ1-4 | TRBV6-5 | - | TGTGCCAGCAGACCCCGGGACAGGGCCCATGAAAAACTGTTTTTT | CASRPRDRAHEKLFF
- | TRBJ2-5 | TRBV21-1 | few | TGTGCCAGCAGCATAAGGTTCGAGAGGGGACTGGATCCTTTGGGGGAGCAGTACTTC | CASSIRFERGLDPLGEQYF
- | TRBJ2-1 | TRBV5-4 | - | TGTGCCAGCCGCTGGGGGGACTTTCCCAATGAGCAGTTCTTC | CASRWGDFPNEQFF
- | TRBJ2-1 | TRBV28 | few | TGTGCCAGCAACTTCAGGGGATTCTACAATGAGCAGTTCTTC | CASNFRGFYNEQFF
- | TRBJ2-3 | TRBV14 | - | TGTGCCAGCAGCCAAGTCTTGGATACGCAGTATTTT | CASSQVLDTQYF
- | TRBJ1-2 | TRBV20-1 | few | TGCAGTGCTAGTCCGGGTAACTATGGCTACACCTTC | CSASPGNYGYTF
TRBD1 | TRBJ1-4 | TRBV7-6 | few | TGTGCCAGCAGCTCAGGACAGGGGTACGAAAAACTGTTTTTT | CASSSGQGYEKLFF
TRBD1 | TRBJ2-7 | TRBV5-1 | - | TGCGCCAGCAGCTTGGAGACAGGGACCGAGCAGTACTTC | CASSLETGTEQYF
- | TRBJ1-1 | TRBV7-6 | few | TGTGCCAGCGCGAACCTTCTTTGGGAGAACACTGAAGCTTTCTTT | CASANLLWENTEAFF
- | TRBJ2-1 | TRBV2 | - | TGTGCCAGCCTAGGGCGGGACAATGAGCAGTTCTTC | CASLGRDNEQFF
- | TRBJ2-1 | TRBV2 | - | TGTGCCAGCAGTTCCCAAGAAGGGGAGAATAGAAGGGGTGAGCAGTTCTTC | CASSSQEGENRRGEQFF